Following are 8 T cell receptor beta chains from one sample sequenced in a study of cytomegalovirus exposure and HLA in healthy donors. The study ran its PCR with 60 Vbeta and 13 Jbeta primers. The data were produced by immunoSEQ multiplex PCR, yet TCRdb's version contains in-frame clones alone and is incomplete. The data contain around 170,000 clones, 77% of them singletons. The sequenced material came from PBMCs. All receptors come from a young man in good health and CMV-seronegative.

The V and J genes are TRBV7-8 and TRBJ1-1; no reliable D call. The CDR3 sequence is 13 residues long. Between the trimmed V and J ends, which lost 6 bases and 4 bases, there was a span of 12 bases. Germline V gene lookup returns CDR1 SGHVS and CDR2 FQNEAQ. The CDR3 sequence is CASRFSGGTEAFF. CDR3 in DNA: TGTGCCAGCAGGTTCTCGGGTGGCACTGAAGCTTTCTTT.

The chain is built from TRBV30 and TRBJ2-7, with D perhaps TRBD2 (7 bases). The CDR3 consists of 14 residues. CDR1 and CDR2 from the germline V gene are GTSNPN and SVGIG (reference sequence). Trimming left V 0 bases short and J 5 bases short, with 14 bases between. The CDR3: CAWSVGGLFHEQYF. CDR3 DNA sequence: TGTGCCTGGAGTGTGGGGGGGCTCTTTCACGAGCAGTACTTC.

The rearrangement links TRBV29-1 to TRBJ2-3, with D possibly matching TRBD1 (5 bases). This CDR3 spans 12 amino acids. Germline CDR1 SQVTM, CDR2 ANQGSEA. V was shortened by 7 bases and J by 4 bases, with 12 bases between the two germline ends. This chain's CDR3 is CSARDPPDTQYF. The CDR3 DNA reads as TGCAGCGCCAGGGATCCTCCAGATACGCAGTATTTT.

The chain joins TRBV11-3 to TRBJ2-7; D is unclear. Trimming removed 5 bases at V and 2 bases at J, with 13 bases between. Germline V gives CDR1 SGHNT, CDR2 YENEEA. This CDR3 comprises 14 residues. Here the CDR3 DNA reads TGTGCCAGCAGCCCAGTTGGCAGTACCTACGAGCAGTACTTC. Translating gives CASSPVGSTYEQYF. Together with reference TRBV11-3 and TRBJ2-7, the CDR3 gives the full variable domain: EAGVVQSPRYKIIEKKQPVAFWCNPISGHNTLYWYLQNLGQGPELLIRYENEEAVDDSQLPKDRFSAERLKGVDSTLKIQPAELGDSAVYLCASSPVGSTYEQYFGPGTRLTVT.

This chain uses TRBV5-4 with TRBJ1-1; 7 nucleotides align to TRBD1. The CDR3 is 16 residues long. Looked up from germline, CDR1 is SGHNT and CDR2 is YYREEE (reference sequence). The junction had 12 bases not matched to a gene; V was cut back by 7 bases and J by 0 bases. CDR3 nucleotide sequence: TGTGCCAGCTTACCCGGACTGGGACAGCTGAACACTGAAGCTTTCTTT. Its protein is CASLPGLGQLNTEAFF.

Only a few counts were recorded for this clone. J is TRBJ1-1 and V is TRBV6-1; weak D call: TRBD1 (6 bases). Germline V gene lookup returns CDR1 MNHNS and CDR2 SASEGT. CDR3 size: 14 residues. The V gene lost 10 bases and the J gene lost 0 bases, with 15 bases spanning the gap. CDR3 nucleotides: TGTGCCACTGGGGGGGCCAGGATGAACACTGAAGCTTTCTTT. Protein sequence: CATGGARMNTEAFF.

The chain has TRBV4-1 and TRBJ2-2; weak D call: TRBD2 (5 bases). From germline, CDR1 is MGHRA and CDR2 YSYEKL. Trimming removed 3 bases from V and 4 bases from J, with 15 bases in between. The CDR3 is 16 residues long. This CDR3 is CASSQKALVRTGELFF. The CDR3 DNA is TGCGCCAGCAGCCAGAAGGCACTAGTCCGCACCGGGGAGCTGTTTTTT.

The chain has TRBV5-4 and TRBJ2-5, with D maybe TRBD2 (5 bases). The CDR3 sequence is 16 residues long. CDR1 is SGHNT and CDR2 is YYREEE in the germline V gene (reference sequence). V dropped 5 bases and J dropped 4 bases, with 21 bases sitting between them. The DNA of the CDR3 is TGTGCCAGCAGACGGAATGGACTGGACCGAAGAGAGACCCAGTACTTC. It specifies CASRRNGLDRRETQYF.